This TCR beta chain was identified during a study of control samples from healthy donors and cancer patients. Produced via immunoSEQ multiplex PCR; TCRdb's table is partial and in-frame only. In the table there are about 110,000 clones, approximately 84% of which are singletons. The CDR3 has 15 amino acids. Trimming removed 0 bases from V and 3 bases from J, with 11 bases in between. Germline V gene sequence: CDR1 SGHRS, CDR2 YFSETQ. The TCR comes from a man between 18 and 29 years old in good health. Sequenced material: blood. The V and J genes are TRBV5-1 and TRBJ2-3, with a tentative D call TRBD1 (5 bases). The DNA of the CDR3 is TGCGCCAGCAGCTTGGGGGGCCCAGTTACAGATACGCAGTATTTT. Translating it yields CASSLGGPVTDTQYF.